This T cell receptor beta chain derives from a study of technical replicates of blood from a handful of donors. Method: immunoSEQ multiplex PCR; TCRdb's copy keeps in-frame clones and lacks some. The table lists tens of thousands of clones, 95% to 97% of them singletons. This CDR3 comprises 16 residues. The V end lost 6 bases, the J end lost 1 base, and 18 bases lay between the germline ends. Looked up from germline, CDR1 is SNHLY and CDR2 is FYNNEI. This TCR derives from a human donor in good health. Material for sequencing was T cells isolated from PBMCs. This chain links TRBV2 with TRBJ1-1; D is ambiguous. The CDR3 region is CASRGGPNVPNTEAFF. The CDR3 DNA reads TGTGCCAGCAGGGGAGGGCCTAACGTACCGAACACTGAAGCTTTCTTT.